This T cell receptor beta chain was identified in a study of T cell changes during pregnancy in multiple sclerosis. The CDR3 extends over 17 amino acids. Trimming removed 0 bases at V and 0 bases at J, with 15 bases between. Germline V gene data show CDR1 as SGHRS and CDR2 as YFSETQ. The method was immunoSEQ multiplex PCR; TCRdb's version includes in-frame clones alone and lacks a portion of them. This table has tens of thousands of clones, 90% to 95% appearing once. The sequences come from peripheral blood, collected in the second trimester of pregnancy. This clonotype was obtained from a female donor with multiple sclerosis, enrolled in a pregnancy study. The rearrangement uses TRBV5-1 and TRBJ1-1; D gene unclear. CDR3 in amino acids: CASSLVSGTGMNTEAFF. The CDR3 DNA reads TGCGCCAGCAGCTTGGTATCAGGAACCGGAATGAACACTGAAGCTTTCTTT.